These 27 T cell receptor beta chains were sequenced from one sample in a study of tumor-infiltrating lymphocytes in primary liver carcinoma. Bulk tissue was left unsorted, and RNA and DNA were co-extracted from 20-30 mg of it. The template, roughly 0.45 ug total RNA, yielded TCR beta cDNA made with a constant-region primer. ARM-PCR was slightly modified, and three nested multiplex PCR rounds with it gave rise to the TCR beta libraries. Running roughly 10 cycles apiece, the first two PCR rounds relied on TRBV1-TRBV30 forward primers together with a C-beta reverse primer. TCRdb re-analysed the multiplex PCR reads in MiXCR, keeping a single row per CDR3 protein. The table has 47,000 or so distinct CDR3 sequences, 70% to 75% seen once; the top ten hold around 30%. Material: liver tumor tissue from sampling region 3. The subset here: tumor region T3, left-lateral pole. These receptor sequences come from a man aged 40-49 years with primary liver carcinoma and hepatitis B virus infection.

Comment on this clonotype: One end of the junction varies from germline; a read error may be responsible. The rearrangement uses TRBV4-1 and TRBJ1-2; the match to TRBD1 covers 8 bases. Germline-derived CDR1 and CDR2 are MGHRA and YSYEKL. This CDR3 is built from 16 residues. As DNA, the CDR3 is TGCGCCAGCAGCTTCGAGAGGACAGGGACTAGCTATGACTACACCTTC. Translating it yields CASSFERTGTSYDYTF.

On this clonotype: A junction boundary mismatches the germline segment, possibly from a read error. This chain uses TRBV6-5 with TRBJ2-7; D unresolved. This CDR3 is built from 13 residues. The germline gives CDR1 MNHEY, CDR2 SVGAGI. The CDR3, as DNA: TGTGCCAGCAGTCACTCGAAGGGCCACGAGCATTACTTC. This gives the protein CASSHSKGHEHYF.

Details on this clonotype: A read error may produce the germline difference seen at one junction end. The V and J genes are TRBV11-2 and TRBJ2-7; D remains unclear. The CDR3 is 15 residues long. Germline V gene data show CDR1 as SGHAT and CDR2 as FQNNGV. The CDR3 region has the DNA TGTGCCGTCAGCCTATCTGTGGGAATATCCTACGGGCAGTACTTC. Translated: CAVSLSVGISYGQYF.

Worth noting for this clonotype: At one boundary the junction diverges from the germline segment, which might be a read error. V and J are TRBV7-8 and TRBJ2-3, with no clear D. This CDR3 is 15 amino acids long. Germline loops: CDR1 SGHVS, CDR2 FQNEAQ. This chain's CDR3 is CASSPSVQSTDRQYF. CDR3 sequence (DNA): TGTGCCAGCAGCCCGTCAGTCCAAAGTACAGATAGGCAGTATTTT.

This clonotype was recorded once. The CDR3 carries no conserved terminal phenylalanine or tryptophan, so it likely arises from a read error. The chain employs TRBV30 and TRBJ2-5, with D possibly matching TRBD2 (5 bases). The V gene's germline CDR1 is GTSNPN and CDR2 SVGIG (reference sequence). V was shortened by 1 base and J by 9 bases, with 12 bases between the two germline ends. This CDR3 has 12 residues. The CDR3 bases are TGTGCCTGGAGTGGGGGTTTGGAGGCCCAGTACATC. This gives the protein CAWSGGLEAQYI.

Comments on this clonotype: One junction end disagrees with the germline gene, perhaps due to a read error. V gene TRBV6-2 or TRBV6-3 combines with J gene TRBJ2-2; D is possibly TRBD2 (5 bases). CDR3 length: 19 amino acids. Germline-derived CDR1 and CDR2 are MNHEY and SVGEGT. The CDR3 region has the DNA TGTGCCAGCAGTTACTCGATACTGGTTGCCCAGGAGAGCACCGGGGAGATGTTTTTT. Protein sequence: CASSYSILVAQESTGEMFF.

This clonotype is medium-sized in the sample. This rearrangement joins TRBV7-9 to TRBJ2-1; 12 positions match TRBD2. Germline CDR1 and CDR2: SEHNR and FQNEAQ (reference sequence). Trimming removed 2 bases from V and 8 bases from J; junction bases left unmatched: 13. The CDR3 spans 18 residues. Here the CDR3 DNA reads TGTGCCAGCAGCTTACCTTCGGGACTAGCGGGTACGAGCCATGAGCAGTTCTTC. Its translation: CASSLPSGLAGTSHEQFF.

To note about this clonotype: This could be a read error, since a much larger clone is one nucleotide away. V gene TRBV28 combines with J gene TRBJ2-3; possibly TRBD2 for D (5 bases). Germline CDR1 and CDR2: MDHEN and SYDVKM. The ends were cut back, 8 bases at V and 2 bases at J, with 17 bases in the middle. The CDR3 is 15 amino acids. CDR3 loop: CASREQSGSTDTQYF. The CDR3 DNA follows: TGTGCCAGCCGAGAGCAGAGCGGATCCACAGATACGCAGTATTTT. Combining the CDR3 with reference TRBV28 and TRBJ2-3 gives the whole variable domain DVKVTQSSRYLVKRTGEKVFLECVQDMDHENMFWYRQDPGLGLRLIYFSYDVKMKEKGDIPEGYSVSREKKERFSLILESASTNQTSMYLCASREQSGSTDTQYFGPGTRLTVL.

In regard to this clonotype: The junction departs from germline at one end; a sequencing error may be responsible. The CDR3 here is CVSGRQGSLYEQYF. In DNA, the CDR3 is TGTGTCAGCGGGAGACAGGGTTCTCTCTACGAGCAGTACTTC. This chain links TRBV2 with TRBJ2-7; a possible D gene is TRBD2 (8 bases). Germline CDR1 and CDR2: SNHLY and FYNNEI. The CDR3 runs 14 residues.

J is TRBJ2-5 and V is TRBV29-1; D is undetermined. Germline V CDR1 and CDR2: SQVTM, ANQGSEA. CDR3 size: 13 residues. V lost 3 bases to trimming and J lost 4 bases, with 12 bases between them. The DNA for the CDR3 is TGCAGCGTTGAGGGGTTTAACACAGAGACCCAGTACTTC. This codes for CSVEGFNTETQYF.

About this clonotype itself: This likely comes from a read error, as the CDR3 has no conserved phenylalanine or tryptophan at its end. V usage is TRBV28 and J usage is TRBJ2-2, with D possibly TRBD1 on 5 matching bases. The CDR3 is 16 residues long. V gave up 8 bases and J gave up 4 bases, with 20 bases separating them. Looked up from germline, CDR1 is MDHEN and CDR2 is SYDVKM. The CDR3 loop is CASSLGHGRGTGELFY. CDR3 bases: TGTGCCAGCTCCCTAGGACATGGTCGAGGCACCGGGGAGCTGTTTTAT.

The chain combines TRBV6-1 with TRBJ2-3, with TRBD2 as a possible D gene (5 bases). The germline CDR1 and CDR2 sequences are MNHNS and SASEGT. The CDR3 has 11 residues. The CDR3 spells CANSERHTQYF. DNA of the CDR3: TGTGCTAACAGTGAGCGGCATACGCAGTATTTT.

Comment on this clonotype: A read error may account for a junction end that differs from germline. V is TRBV6-1 and J is TRBJ2-1; D not resolved. Germline V gene lookup returns CDR1 MNHNS and CDR2 SASEGT. The CDR3 is 17 residues long. CDR3: CASSEDLRNLSYNEQLF. In DNA form, the CDR3 reads TGTGCCAGCAGTGAAGACTTGCGGAACCTCTCCTACAATGAGCAGCTCTTC.

J is TRBJ1-6 and V is TRBV11-2; TRBD1 matches 9 bases. The germline V gene encodes CDR1 SGHAT and CDR2 FQNNGV. The CDR3 is made up of 14 amino acids. Trimming at V came to 5 bases and at J to 14 bases, leaving 10 bases not matched to a gene. CDR3 region: CASSIQGANSSLHF. CDR3 DNA sequence: TGTGCCAGCAGCATACAGGGGGCGAATTCGTCCCTCCACTTT.

As regards this clonotype: A much bigger clone sits one base away, suggesting this may be a read error. The chain employs TRBV7-9 and TRBJ2-1; the D is unclear. This CDR3 contains 15 residues. V lost 6 bases to trimming and J lost 5 bases, with 17 bases between them. Germline V gene data show CDR1 as SEHNR and CDR2 as FQNEAQ (reference sequence). The CDR3 DNA sequence: TGTGCCAGCAGTCGAGTTAATTGCGGAAACAATGAGCAGTTCTTC. Its protein product is CASSRVNCGNNEQFF.

Comments on this clonotype: Germline is not matched at one junction end, which may reflect a read error. CDR3: CASSQGGTGEPFF. CDR3 sequence (DNA): TGTGCCAGCAGCCAAGGGGGGACCGGCGAGCCGTTTTTT. This chain joins TRBV7-9 and TRBJ2-2; D may match TRBD1 or TRBD2 (6 bases each). CDR1 and CDR2 (germline): SEHNR, FQNEAQ (reference sequence). The CDR3 covers 13 residues.

Turning to this clonotype: Its ends do not fully match the called genes, so a read error is possible. This chain links TRBV12-3 or TRBV12-4 with TRBJ1-3; D is undetermined. The CDR3 is 14 residues long. The DNA of the CDR3 is TGTGCCAGCAGCGACGGAAACGCTGGAAAAACCATATATTTT. Its protein is CASSDGNAGKTIYF.

V is TRBV4-1 and J is TRBJ2-2; 12 bases line up with TRBD2. Looked up from germline, CDR1 is MGHRA and CDR2 is YSYEKL. There are 16 residues in the CDR3. V was clipped by 9 bases and J by 6 bases; unmatched bases: 11. The CDR3 DNA reads TGCGCCAGTAGCGTCCGACTAGCGGGAGATTCCGGGGAGCTGTTTTTT. It specifies CASSVRLAGDSGELFF.

The chain has TRBV24-1 and TRBJ2-3; the D gene is possibly TRBD2 (6 bases). This CDR3 has 15 residues. Germline V gene data show CDR1 as KGHDR and CDR2 as SFDVKD. V shed 0 bases and J shed 0 bases, with 6 bases lying between them. The CDR3 is CATSDLAGSTDTQYF. The CDR3 coding sequence is TGTGCCACCAGTGATTTGGCGGGAAGCACAGATACGCAGTATTTT.

This clonotype was seen more than once but under ten times. One junction end disagrees with the germline gene, perhaps due to a read error. The V call is TRBV4-1, the J call TRBJ2-2; D is perhaps TRBD1 or TRBD2 (5 bases each). Per the germline V gene, CDR1 is MGHRA and CDR2 is YSYEKL. The CDR3 is made up of 14 amino acids. The CDR3 loop reads CASSQDSGAGEPFF. As DNA, the CDR3 is TGCGCCAGTAGCCAAGACAGTGGGGCCGGGGAGCCGTTTTTT.

In its sample, this clonotype was seen many times. The gene calls are TRBV6-5 and TRBJ2-1, with D possibly matching TRBD1 (6 bases). The CDR3 runs 18 residues. In germline, CDR1 is MNHEY, CDR2 SVGAGI. The ends were cut back, 6 bases at V and 9 bases at J, with 30 bases in the middle. This CDR3 reads CASSKVSPGAGVYFEQFF. CDR3 coding DNA: TGTGCCAGCAGCAAAGTTAGCCCAGGGGCAGGGGTTTATTTTGAGCAGTTCTTC.

The chain uses TRBV6-5 and TRBJ1-3, with no clear D. The germline CDR1 and CDR2 sequences are MNHEY and SVGAGI. Between the trimmed V and J ends, which lost 8 bases and 0 bases, there was a span of 11 bases. The CDR3 extends over 14 amino acids. In DNA form, the CDR3 reads TGTGCCAGCGGCAAGTATATCTCTGGAAACACCATATATTTT. Translating it yields CASGKYISGNTIYF.

As to this clonotype: A junction boundary mismatches the germline segment, possibly from a read error. This chain uses TRBV29-1 with TRBJ2-5, with D perhaps given as TRBD1 or TRBD2 (5 bases each). CDR1 and CDR2 (germline): SQVTM, ANQGSEA. CDR3 length: 13 amino acids. CDR3: CGVRRGRVETQYF. CDR3 DNA: TGCGGCGTACGCCGGGGCAGGGTAGAGACCCAGTACTTC.

As concerns this clonotype: This may stem from a read error, because a much larger clone lies one nucleotide away. This chain connects TRBV28 to TRBJ2-5; 8 bases match TRBD2. The CDR3 is 16 residues long. Germline CDR1 reads MDHEN; CDR2 reads SYDVKM. The CDR3 nucleotides read TGTCCCAGCAGTTTATACTTAGCGGGATTGGGGGAGACCCAGTACTTC. It translates to CPSSLYLAGLGETQYF.

The chain combines TRBV12-3 or TRBV12-4 with TRBJ2-5, with 7 bases matching TRBD2. The trim removed 6 bases at V and 14 bases at J, leaving 21 bases unmatched. This CDR3 is built from 15 residues. The DNA of the CDR3 is TGTGCCAGCAGCTCAGCAGGGAGGGGTCAAGAGATCCAATACTTC. Residues: CASSSAGRGQEIQYF.

In its sample, this clonotype was seen a few times. The chain couples TRBV4-3 to TRBJ2-1, with a weak D call TRBD2 (6 bases). Germline V gives CDR1 LGHNA, CDR2 YSLEER. CDR3 length equals 16 residues. V lost 0 bases and J lost 0, with 9 bases in between. In nucleotides, the CDR3 is TGCGCCAGCAGCCAAGATGCGGGAAGCTCCTACAATGAGCAGTTCTTC. This sequence encodes CASSQDAGSSYNEQFF.

This clonotype has just a few counts. CDR3 in DNA: TGTGCCGCCTCTTCGGGACAGCCGACCTTCAATCAGCCCCAGCATTTT. Amino acid sequence: CAASSGQPTFNQPQHF. The chain employs TRBV28 and TRBJ1-5, with 7 bases fitting TRBD1. CDR1 is MDHEN and CDR2 is SYDVKM in the germline V gene. The CDR3 spans 16 residues. V gave up 11 bases and J gave up 3 bases; unmatched junction bases: 16.